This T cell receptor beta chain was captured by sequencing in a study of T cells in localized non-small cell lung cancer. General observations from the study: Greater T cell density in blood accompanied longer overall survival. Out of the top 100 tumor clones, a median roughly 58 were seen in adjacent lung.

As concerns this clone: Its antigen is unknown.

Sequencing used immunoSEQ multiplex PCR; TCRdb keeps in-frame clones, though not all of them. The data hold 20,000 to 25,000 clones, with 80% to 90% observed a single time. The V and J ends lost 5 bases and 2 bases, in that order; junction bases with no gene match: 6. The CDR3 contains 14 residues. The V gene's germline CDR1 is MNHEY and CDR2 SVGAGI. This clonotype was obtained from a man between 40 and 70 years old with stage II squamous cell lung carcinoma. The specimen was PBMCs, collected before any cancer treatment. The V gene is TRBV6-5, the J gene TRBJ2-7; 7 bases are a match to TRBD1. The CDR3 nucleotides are TGTGCCAGCAGTCCTGGGACAGCCACCTACGAGCAGTACTTC. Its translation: CASSPGTATYEQYF.